Below are 14 T cell receptor beta chains sequenced from a single sample in a study of control samples from healthy donors and cancer patients. The assay was immunoSEQ multiplex PCR, and TCRdb's table has in-frame clones only and misses some. The profile shows over 100,000 clones, around nine tenths of them singletons. Sequencing was done on a sample of blood. These receptors came from a man aged 18-30 years in good health.

The chain is built from TRBV28 and TRBJ1-2, with 8 bases fitting TRBD1. The CDR3 contains 17 residues. The V segment lost 7 bases and the J segment 5 bases; nucleotides outside the gene matches: 18. Germline CDR1 is MDHEN and CDR2 is SYDVKM. The DNA for the CDR3 is TGTGCCAGCACCCCGGTGGGGACAGGAACCGGGTTTTATGGCTACACCTTC. Its protein is CASTPVGTGTGFYGYTF.

This rearrangement joins TRBV5-6 to TRBJ2-7; D gene unclear. With 4 bases removed from V and 6 bases from J, the gap between germline ends came to 11 bases. Looked up from germline, CDR1 is SGHDT and CDR2 is YYEEEE. CDR3 length: 12 amino acids. The chain's CDR3 is CASSPPIGEQYF. CDR3 sequence (DNA): TGTGCCAGCAGCCCCCCCATCGGCGAGCAGTACTTC.

This chain connects TRBV9 to TRBJ2-3, with TRBD1 matching 7 bases. The junction had 9 bases not matched to a gene; V was cut back by 0 bases and J by 5 bases. Germline CDR1 is SGDLS and CDR2 is YYNGEE. CDR3 length: 16 amino acids. The DNA for the CDR3 is TGTGCCAGCAGCGTAGAAGGGCAGGGGGTATTAGATACGCAGTATTTT. Encoded protein: CASSVEGQGVLDTQYF.

V usage is TRBV24-1 and J usage is TRBJ2-7; D might be TRBD1 (5 bases). CDR1 is KGHDR and CDR2 is SFDVKD in the germline V gene. V lost 4 bases and J lost 0, with 12 bases in between. CDR3 length: 15 amino acids. CDR3 nucleotides: TGTGCCACCAGTGAGAAGGACACTGTCTCCTACGAGCAGTACTTC. Translation gives CATSEKDTVSYEQYF.

V usage is TRBV6-1 and J usage is TRBJ1-1; a possible D gene is TRBD1 (6 bases). The CDR3 length is 14 residues. Per germline, CDR1 MNHNS and CDR2 SASEGT. V lost 10 bases and J 1 base, leaving 16 bases between the germline ends. Here the CDR3 reads CAILGARQNTEAFF. The CDR3 DNA is TGTGCCATCCTGGGGGCTAGACAGAACACTGAAGCTTTCTTT.

The CDR3 is CASSLAPSPPDMRGETQYF. In DNA form, the CDR3 reads TGCGCCAGCAGCTTAGCGCCGTCCCCCCCTGATATGAGGGGGGAGACCCAGTACTTC. This sequence joins TRBV5-1 and TRBJ2-5, with D tentatively TRBD1 (6 bases). V was shortened by 2 bases and J by 5 bases, with 28 bases between the two germline ends. The CDR3 contains 19 residues. Germline CDR1 is SGHRS and CDR2 is YFSETQ.

The V gene is TRBV7-9, the J gene TRBJ2-1; D may correspond to TRBD1 or TRBD2 (5 bases each). V was pared by 5 bases and J by 5 bases, with 16 bases between. Germline-derived CDR1 and CDR2 are SEHNR and FQNEAQ (reference sequence). The CDR3 totals 15 residues. CDR3: CASSPAWDPDNEQFF. CDR3 bases: TGTGCCAGCAGCCCGGCCTGGGACCCCGACAATGAGCAGTTCTTC.

The chain recombines TRBV9 with TRBJ2-5, with D tentatively TRBD1 (6 bases). This CDR3 comprises 14 residues. The ends were cut back, 3 bases at V and 4 bases at J, with 13 bases in the middle. CDR1 is SGDLS and CDR2 is YYNGEE in the germline V gene. Here the CDR3 DNA reads TGTGCCAGCAGCGCCACAGGGTGGGGAGAGACCCAGTACTTC. It is translated as CASSATGWGETQYF. Filled out from reference TRBV9 and TRBJ2-5, the complete variable domain reads DSGVTQTPKHLITATGQRVTLRCSPRSGDLSVYWYQQSLDQGLQFLIQYYNGEERAKGNILERFSAQQFPDLHSELNLSSLELGDSALYFCASSATGWGETQYFGPGTRLLVL.

The chain uses TRBV11-2 and TRBJ1-6; 7 positions match TRBD1. The V gene end was trimmed by 5 bases and the J gene end by 10 bases; junction bases not matched to a gene: 8. Germline V gene sequence: CDR1 SGHAT, CDR2 FQNNGV. The CDR3 length is 14 residues. The CDR3 nucleotides are TGTGCCAGCAGCCTAGGGGCAGGGGGGTCACCCCTCCACTTT. Its translation: CASSLGAGGSPLHF.

This chain joins TRBV10-3 and TRBJ2-7; 14 bases align to TRBD2. CDR1 is ENHRY, CDR2 SYGVKD, per germline. V lost 2 bases to trimming and J lost 6 bases; unmatched junction nucleotides: 0. The CDR3 extends over 14 amino acids. The CDR3 region has the DNA TGTGCCATCAGTGAGGGACTAGCGGGGGGCGAGCAGTACTTC. Translated, it gives CAISEGLAGGEQYF.

This clone was seen only once. V and J are TRBV2 and TRBJ2-7, with D perhaps assigned TRBD1 or TRBD2 (5 bases each). The CDR3 contains 12 residues. V was cut by 4 bases and J by 3 bases, with 7 bases left in between. Germline V gives CDR1 SNHLY, CDR2 FYNNEI. The CDR3 reads CASSGDGYEQYF. The CDR3 DNA reads TGTGCCAGCAGTGGGGACGGCTACGAGCAGTACTTC.

V usage is TRBV3-1 (or the pseudogene TRBV3-2) and J usage is TRBJ1-2; 9 bases map to TRBD1. Germline CDR1 and CDR2: LGHDT and YNNKEL (reference sequence). CDR3 size: 17 residues. V dropped 0 bases and J dropped 4; count of bases not matched to a gene: 9. The CDR3 sequence is CASSQDWDRAGSYGYTF. The CDR3, as DNA: TGTGCCAGCAGCCAAGATTGGGACAGGGCAGGGAGCTATGGCTACACCTTC.

The rearrangement links TRBV4-2 to TRBJ1-2; TRBD1 matches at 7 bases. This CDR3 comprises 15 residues. From germline, CDR1 is LGHNA and CDR2 YNFKEQ. V gave up 0 bases and J gave up 5 bases; unmatched junction bases: 6. This CDR3 reads CASSQERGRGYGYTF. Here the CDR3 DNA reads TGTGCCAGCAGCCAAGAAAGGGGGCGAGGGTATGGCTACACCTTC.

The chain employs TRBV12-5 and TRBJ1-1; a possible D gene is TRBD1 (6 bases). V lost 6 bases to trimming and J lost 1 base, with 9 bases between them. This CDR3 comprises 13 residues. The germline V gene encodes CDR1 LGHNT and CDR2 FRNRAP. The CDR3 nucleotides are TGTGCTAGTGGCCTACAGGGGAACACTGAAGCTTTCTTT. It codes for CASGLQGNTEAFF.